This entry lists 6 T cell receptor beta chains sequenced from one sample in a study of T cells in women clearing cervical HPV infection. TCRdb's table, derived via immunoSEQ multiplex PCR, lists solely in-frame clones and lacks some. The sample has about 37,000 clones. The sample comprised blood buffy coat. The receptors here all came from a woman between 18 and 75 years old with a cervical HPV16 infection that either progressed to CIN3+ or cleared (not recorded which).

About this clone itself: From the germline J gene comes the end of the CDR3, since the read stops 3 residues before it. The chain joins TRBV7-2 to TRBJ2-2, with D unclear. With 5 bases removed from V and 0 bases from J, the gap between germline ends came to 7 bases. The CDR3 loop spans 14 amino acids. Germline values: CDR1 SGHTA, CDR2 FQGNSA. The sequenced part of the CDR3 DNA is TGTGCCAGCAGCCGCAACTCGAACACCGGGGAG. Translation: CASSRNSNTGE. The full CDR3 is CASSRNSNTGELFF. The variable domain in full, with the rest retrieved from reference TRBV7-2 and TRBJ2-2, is GAGVSQSPSNKVTEKGKDVELRCDPISGHTALYWYRQSLGQGLEFLIYFQGNSAPDKSGLPSDRFSAERTGGSVSTLTIQRTQQEDSAVYLCASSRNSNTGELFFGEGSRLTVL.

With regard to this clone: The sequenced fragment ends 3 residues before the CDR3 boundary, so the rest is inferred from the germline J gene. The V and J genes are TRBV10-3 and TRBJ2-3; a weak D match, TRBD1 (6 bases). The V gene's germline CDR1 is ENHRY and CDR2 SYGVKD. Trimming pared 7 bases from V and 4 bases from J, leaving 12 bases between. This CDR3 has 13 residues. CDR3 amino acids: CAINRVIADTQYF. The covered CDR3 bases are TGTGCCATCAACAGGGTTATCGCAGATACG.

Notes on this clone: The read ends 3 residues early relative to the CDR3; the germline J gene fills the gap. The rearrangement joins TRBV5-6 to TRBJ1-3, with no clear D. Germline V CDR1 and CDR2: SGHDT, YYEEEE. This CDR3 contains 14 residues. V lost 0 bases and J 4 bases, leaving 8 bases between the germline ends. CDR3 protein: CASSLAGLGNTIYF. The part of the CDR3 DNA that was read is TGTGCCAGCAGCTTGGCAGGTTTGGGAAACACC. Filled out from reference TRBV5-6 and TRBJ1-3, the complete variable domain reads DAGVTQSPTHLIKTRGQQVTLRCSPKSGHDTVSWYQQALGQGPQFIFQYYEEEERQRGNFPDRFSGHQFPNYSSELNVNALLLGDSALYLCASSLAGLGNTIYFGEGSWLTVV.

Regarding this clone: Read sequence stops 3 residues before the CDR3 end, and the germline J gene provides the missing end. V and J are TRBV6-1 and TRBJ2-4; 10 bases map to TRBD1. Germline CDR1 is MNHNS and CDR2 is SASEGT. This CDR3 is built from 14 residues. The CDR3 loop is CASSGTGGGYGQYF. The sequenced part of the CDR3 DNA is TGTGCCAGCAGTGGGACAGGGGGGGGATATGGT.

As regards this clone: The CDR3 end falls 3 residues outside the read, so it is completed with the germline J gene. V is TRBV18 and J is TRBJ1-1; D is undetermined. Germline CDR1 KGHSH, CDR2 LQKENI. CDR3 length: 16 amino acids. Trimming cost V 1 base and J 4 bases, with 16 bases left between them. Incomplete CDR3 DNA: TGTGCCAGCTCACCACGAACGCAGGCGCGGGGCACTGAA. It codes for CASSPRTQARGTE. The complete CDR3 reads CASSPRTQARGTEAFF.

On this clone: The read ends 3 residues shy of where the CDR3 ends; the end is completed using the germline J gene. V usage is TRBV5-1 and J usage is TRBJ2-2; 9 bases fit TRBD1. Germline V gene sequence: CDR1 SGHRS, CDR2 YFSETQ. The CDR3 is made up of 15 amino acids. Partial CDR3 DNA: TGCGCCAGCAGCTTTAGCGGACAGGGGAATTCACCG. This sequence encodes CASSFSGQGNSP. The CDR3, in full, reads CASSFSGQGNSPLFF.